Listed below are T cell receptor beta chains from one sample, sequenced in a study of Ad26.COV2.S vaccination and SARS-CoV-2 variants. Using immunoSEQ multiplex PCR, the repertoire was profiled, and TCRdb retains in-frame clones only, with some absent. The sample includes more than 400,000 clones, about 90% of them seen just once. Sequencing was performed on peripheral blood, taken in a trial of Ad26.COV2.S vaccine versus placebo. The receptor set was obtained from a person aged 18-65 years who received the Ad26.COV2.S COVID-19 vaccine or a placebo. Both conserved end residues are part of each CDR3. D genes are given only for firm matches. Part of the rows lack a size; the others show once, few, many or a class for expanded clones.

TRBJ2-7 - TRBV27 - CASSSSRVGPPYEQYF TGTGCCAGCAGTAGCTCAAGAGTGGGCCCGCCTTACGAGCAGTACTTC
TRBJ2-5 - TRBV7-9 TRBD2 CASSRLAGGLETQYF TGTGCCAGCAGCAGACTAGCGGGAGGGTTGGAGACCCAGTACTTC
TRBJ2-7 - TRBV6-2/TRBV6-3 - CASSYSSWGASSPYEQYF TGTGCCAGCAGTTACTCGAGTTGGGGGGCTAGCAGCCCCTACGAGCAGTACTTC
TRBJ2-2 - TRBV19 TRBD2 CASSTRVLAENTGELFF TGTGCCAGTAGTACCAGGGTCCTAGCGGAGAACACCGGGGAGCTGTTTTTT
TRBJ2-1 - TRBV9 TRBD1 CASSDRDRGSYNEQFF TGTGCCAGCAGCGACCGGGACAGGGGATCCTACAATGAGCAGTTCTTC
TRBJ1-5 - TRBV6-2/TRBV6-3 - CASSLLDTLGNQPQHF TGTGCCAGCAGTTTACTCGACACGCTCGGGAATCAGCCCCAGCATTTT
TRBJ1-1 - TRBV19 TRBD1 CASSNRGLRNTEAFF TGTGCCAGTAGTAACAGGGGCCTAAGGAACACTGAAGCTTTCTTT
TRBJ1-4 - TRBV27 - CASSLAGYATNEKLFF TGTGCCAGCAGTTTAGCAGGTTACGCAACTAATGAAAAACTGTTTTTT
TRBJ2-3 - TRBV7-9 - CASSPMTSTDTQYF TGTGCCAGCAGCCCCATGACCAGCACAGATACGCAGTATTTT
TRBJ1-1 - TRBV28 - CASRGGVTEAFF TGTGCCAGCCGGGGGGGAGTCACTGAAGCTTTCTTT
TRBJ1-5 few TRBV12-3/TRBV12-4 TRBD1 CASSRTGTQPQHF TGTGCCAGCAGTCGGACAGGGACTCAGCCCCAGCATTTT
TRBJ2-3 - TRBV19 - CASSINHLRDTQYF TGTGCCAGTAGTATCAATCATTTGCGAGATACGCAGTATTTT
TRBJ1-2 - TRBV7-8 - CASSFVRDTPDYGYTF TGTGCCAGCAGCTTCGTCCGGGACACCCCTGACTATGGCTACACCTTC
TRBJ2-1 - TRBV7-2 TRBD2 CASGSGSAYNEQFF TGTGCCAGCGGTAGCGGGAGCGCCTACAATGAGCAGTTCTTC
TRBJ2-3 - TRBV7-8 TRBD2 CASSLAGGRAPDTQYF TGTGCCAGCAGCTTAGCCGGCGGGAGGGCCCCAGATACGCAGTATTTT
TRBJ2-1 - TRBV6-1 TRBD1 CASSEAWDRGDFYNEQFF TGTGCCAGCAGTGAAGCGTGGGACAGGGGCGATTTCTACAATGAGCAGTTCTTC
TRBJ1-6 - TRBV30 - CAWSYNTRNSPLHF TGTGCCTGGAGTTACAATACCAGGAATTCACCCCTCCACTTT
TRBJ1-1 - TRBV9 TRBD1 CASSVGQGGSEAFF TGTGCCAGCAGCGTCGGACAGGGGGGTAGTGAAGCTTTCTTT
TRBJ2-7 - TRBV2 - CASNPTPAYEQYF TGTGCCAGCAACCCCACACCAGCCTACGAGCAGTACTTC
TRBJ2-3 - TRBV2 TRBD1 CASRRKPGTGTSTDTQYF TGTGCCAGCAGAAGAAAACCCGGGACAGGAACTAGCACAGATACGCAGTATTTT
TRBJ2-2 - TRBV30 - CAWRGASGNTGELFF TGTGCCTGGAGGGGGGCTAGCGGGAACACCGGGGAGCTGTTTTTT
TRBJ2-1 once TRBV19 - CASGPSLSYNEQFF TGTGCCAGCGGACCGTCACTATCCTACAATGAGCAGTTCTTC
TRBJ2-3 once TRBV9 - CASSPQVNTDTQYF TGTGCCAGCAGCCCTCAGGTGAACACAGATACGCAGTATTTT
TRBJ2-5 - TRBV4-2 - CASSQEGGTPETQYF TGTGCCAGCAGCCAAGAAGGCGGGACCCCAGAGACCCAGTACTTC
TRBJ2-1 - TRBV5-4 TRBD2 CASSSGTSGKRGVNEQFF TGTGCCAGCAGCTCCGGGACTAGCGGGAAAAGGGGGGTCAATGAGCAGTTCTTC
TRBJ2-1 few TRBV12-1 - CASSSYNEQFF TGTGCCAGCAGCTCCTACAATGAGCAGTTCTTC
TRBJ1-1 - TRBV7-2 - CASSLEEGLEAFF TGTGCCAGCAGCTTAGAAGAGGGCCTGGAAGCTTTCTTT
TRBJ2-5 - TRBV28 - CASGTYQETQYF TGTGCCAGCGGGACGTACCAAGAGACCCAGTACTTC
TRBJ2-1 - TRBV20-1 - CSASTGSSYNEQFF TGCAGTGCGAGTACCGGGAGCTCCTACAATGAGCAGTTCTTC
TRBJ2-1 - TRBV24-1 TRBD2 CATSGTSGGYNEQFF TGTGCCACCAGTGGCACTAGCGGGGGGTACAATGAGCAGTTCTTC
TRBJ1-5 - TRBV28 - CASRGSNQPQHF TGTGCCAGCAGGGGTAGCAATCAGCCCCAGCATTTT
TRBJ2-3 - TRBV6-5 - CASSPPRGDGDTQYF TGTGCCAGCTCACCGCCACGAGGGGATGGGGATACGCAGTATTTT
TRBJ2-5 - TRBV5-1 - CASSLAVSKQETQYF TGCGCCAGCAGCTTGGCGGTCAGCAAGCAAGAGACCCAGTACTTC
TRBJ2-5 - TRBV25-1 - CASSEFRVEETQYF TGTGCCAGCAGTGAATTTCGGGTAGAAGAGACCCAGTACTTC
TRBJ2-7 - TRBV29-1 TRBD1 CSVDRTGDLREQYF TGCAGCGTTGACCGGACAGGGGATCTGCGCGAGCAGTACTTC